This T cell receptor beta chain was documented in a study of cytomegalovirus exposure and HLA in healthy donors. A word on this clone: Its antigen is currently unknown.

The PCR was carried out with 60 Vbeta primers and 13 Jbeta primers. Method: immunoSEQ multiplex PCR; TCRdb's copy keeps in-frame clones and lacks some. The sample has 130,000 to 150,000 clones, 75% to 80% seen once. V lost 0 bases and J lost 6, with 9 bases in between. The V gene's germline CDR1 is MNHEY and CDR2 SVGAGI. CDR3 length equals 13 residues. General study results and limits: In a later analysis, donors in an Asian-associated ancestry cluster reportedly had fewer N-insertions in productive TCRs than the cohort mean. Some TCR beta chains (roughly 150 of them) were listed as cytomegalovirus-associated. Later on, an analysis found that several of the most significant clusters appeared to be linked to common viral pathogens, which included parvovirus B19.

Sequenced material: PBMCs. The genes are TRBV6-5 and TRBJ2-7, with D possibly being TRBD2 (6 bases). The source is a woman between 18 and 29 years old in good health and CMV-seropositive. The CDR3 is CASSYSTSTEQYF. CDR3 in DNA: TGTGCCAGCAGTTACTCTACTAGCACCGAGCAGTACTTC.